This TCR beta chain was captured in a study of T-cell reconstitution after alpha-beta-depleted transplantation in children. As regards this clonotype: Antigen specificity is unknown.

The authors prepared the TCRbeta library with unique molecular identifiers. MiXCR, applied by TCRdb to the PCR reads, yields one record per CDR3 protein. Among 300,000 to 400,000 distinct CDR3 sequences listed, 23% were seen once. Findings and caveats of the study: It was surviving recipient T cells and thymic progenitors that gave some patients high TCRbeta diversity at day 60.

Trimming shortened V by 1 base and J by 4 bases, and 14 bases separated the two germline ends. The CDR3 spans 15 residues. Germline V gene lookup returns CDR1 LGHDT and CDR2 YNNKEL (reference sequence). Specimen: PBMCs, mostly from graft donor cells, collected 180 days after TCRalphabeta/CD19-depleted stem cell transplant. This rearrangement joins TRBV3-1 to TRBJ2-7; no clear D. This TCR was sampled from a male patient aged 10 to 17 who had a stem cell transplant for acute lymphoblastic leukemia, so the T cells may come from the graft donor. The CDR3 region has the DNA TGTGCCAGCAGCCAAGGCAGGATATCTAATTACGAGCAGTACTTC. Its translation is CASSQGRISNYEQYF.